The 19 T cell receptor beta chains below were found in one sample sequenced in a study of beta chain features in type 1 diabetes. The antigens of these receptors remain unknown. Study outcomes and limitations: The study found moderately but significantly shorter TCRB CDR3s in all four CD4+ subsets of Type 1 diabetes patients.

What was sequenced were expressed TCRB transcripts, since all of the isolated RNA had been reverse transcribed. Profiling relied on immunoSEQ multiplex PCR, and the TCRdb table lists in-frame clones only, not all of them. The repertoire holds 630,000 or so clones, with more than 12% as singletons. Sample: naive CD4+ T cells from blood. The receptors come from a man aged 18 to 30 with type 1 diabetes.

The gene calls are TRBV9 and TRBJ2-3; D might be TRBD2 (6 bases). Germline V gene sequence: CDR1 SGDLS, CDR2 YYNGEE. Trimming stripped 2 bases from V and 0 bases from J, with 13 bases between. The CDR3 covers 16 residues. The CDR3 loop reads CASSVRSSVSTDTQYF. In nucleotides, the CDR3 is TGTGCCAGCAGCGTTCGTTCTAGCGTAAGCACAGATACGCAGTATTTT.

This clone has just a few counts. The genes are TRBV18 and TRBJ1-1; maybe TRBD1 (6 bases). CDR3 size: 18 residues. The ends were cut back, 4 bases at V and 1 base at J, with 22 bases in the middle. The germline V gene has CDR1 KGHSH and CDR2 LQKENI. The chain's CDR3 is CASSLYREFRMGNTEAFF. For the CDR3, the DNA is TGTGCCAGCTCACTTTACAGGGAATTTAGGATGGGGAACACTGAAGCTTTCTTT.

The chain carries TRBV7-6 and TRBJ1-2; 8 nucleotides line up with TRBD1. V was clipped by 6 bases and J by 8 bases; unmatched bases: 5. The CDR3 extends over 12 amino acids. CDR1 and CDR2 from the germline V gene are SGHVS and FNYEAQ. CDR3 DNA sequence: TGTGCCAGCAGTGGACAGGGAACCGGCTACACCTTC. Translated: CASSGQGTGYTF.

This clone was picked up a small number of times. The chain carries TRBV19 and TRBJ2-3, with 10 bases lining up with TRBD1. The germline gives CDR1 LNHDA, CDR2 SQIVND (reference sequence). The V and J ends lost 3 bases and 4 bases, in that order; junction bases with no gene match: 7. The CDR3 totals 16 residues. CDR3 nucleotide sequence: TGTGCCAGTAGTATCAGGGGACAGGGGAGCGCAGATACGCAGTATTTT. It is translated as CASSIRGQGSADTQYF.

This rearrangement joins TRBV30 to TRBJ2-7, with 11 bases matching TRBD2. The CDR3 runs to 14 residues. Germline lookup yields CDR1 GTSNPN and CDR2 SVGIG (reference sequence). With 4 bases clipped from V and 5 bases from J, the junction kept 7 bases outside the gene matches. The CDR3 loop reads CAWKLLAGANEQYF. For the CDR3, the DNA is TGTGCCTGGAAACTACTAGCGGGAGCTAACGAGCAGTACTTC.

In this sample, this clone turned up a few times. V gene TRBV27 combines with J gene TRBJ2-7, with TRBD2 identical over 7 bases. V trimming: 3 bases; J trimming: 2 bases; junction bases outside the gene matches: 7. Germline V lookup: CDR1 MNHEY, CDR2 SMNVEV (reference sequence). CDR3 length: 15 amino acids. CDR3 sequence: CASSLWGGGTYEQYF. CDR3 DNA sequence: TGTGCCAGCAGTTTGTGGGGGGGAGGCACCTACGAGCAGTACTTC.

CDR3 sequence (DNA): TGTGCCAGCAGCTTAAGCTTGTTGGCAGATACGCAGTATTTT. Its protein is CASSLSLLADTQYF. The chain carries TRBV11-2 and TRBJ2-3; D remains unclear. The CDR3 totals 14 residues. Germline-derived CDR1 and CDR2 are SGHAT and FQNNGV. Trimming removed 2 bases at V and 4 bases at J, with 10 bases between. The full variable domain, rest sourced from reference TRBV11-2 and TRBJ2-3, is EAGVAQSPRYKIIEKRQSVAFWCNPISGHATLYWYQQILGQGPKLLIQFQNNGVVDDSQLPKDRFSAERLKGVDSTLKIQPAKLEDSAVYLCASSLSLLADTQYFGPGTRLTVL.

V and J are TRBV9 and TRBJ2-7, with unresolved D. The germline gives CDR1 SGDLS, CDR2 YYNGEE. The CDR3 runs 16 residues. V dropped 0 bases and J dropped 0 bases, with 13 bases sitting between them. The CDR3, as DNA: TGTGCCAGCAGCGTAGCGGCCCAGACCAGCTCCTACGAGCAGTACTTC. This encodes CASSVAAQTSSYEQYF. Using reference TRBV9 and TRBJ2-7 for the parts outside the CDR3, the full variable domain is DSGVTQTPKHLITATGQRVTLRCSPRSGDLSVYWYQQSLDQGLQFLIQYYNGEERAKGNILERFSAQQFPDLHSELNLSSLELGDSALYFCASSVAAQTSSYEQYFGPGTRLTVT.

Only a few counts were recorded for this clone. Additional DNA sequences in this sample encode the identical CDR3. The chain is built from TRBV18 and TRBJ2-7; 10 bases match TRBD1. V shed 4 bases and J 4 bases; nucleotides not matched to a gene: 4. The CDR3 totals 14 residues. The germline V gene has CDR1 KGHSH and CDR2 LQKENI. In DNA, the CDR3 is TGTGCCAGCTCACTTGGGACAGGGGAATACGAGCAGTACTTC. It is translated as CASSLGTGEYEQYF. The full variable domain, its missing parts supplied by reference TRBV18 and TRBJ2-7, is NAGVMQNPRHLVRRRGQEARLRCSPMKGHSHVYWYRQLPEEGLKFMVYLQKENIIDESGMPKERFSAEFPKEGPSILRIQQVVRGDSAAYFCASSLGTGEYEQYFGPGTRLTVT.

Points on this clone: The same CDR3 can be traced to other DNA sequences in this sample. The chain uses TRBV30 and TRBJ1-2; D gene ambiguous. Germline V gene lookup returns CDR1 GTSNPN and CDR2 SVGIG (reference sequence). The ends were cut back, 4 bases at V and 4 bases at J, with 7 bases in the middle. This CDR3 has 11 residues. Here the CDR3 reads CAWTRGYGYTF. Written as DNA, the CDR3 is TGTGCCTGGACTCGGGGCTATGGCTACACCTTC.

This clone was recorded a few times. In the same sample, other DNA sequences code for this CDR3. V is TRBV9 and J is TRBJ2-7, with D perhaps matching TRBD1 (6 bases). Germline-derived CDR1 and CDR2 are SGDLS and YYNGEE. The CDR3 is made up of 15 amino acids. V was shortened by 0 bases and J by 0 bases, with 10 bases between the two germline ends. DNA for the CDR3: TGTGCCAGCAGCGTAGCAGGGGCCCTCTCCTACGAGCAGTACTTC. It translates to CASSVAGALSYEQYF.

This clone has only a few counts. The genes are TRBV7-6 and TRBJ2-1; 11 bases are shared with TRBD2. Per the germline V gene, CDR1 is SGHVS and CDR2 is FNYEAQ. The CDR3 runs to 17 residues. The V and J ends lost 1 base and 5 bases, in that order; junction bases with no gene match: 7. CDR3 protein: CASSLGAGTSGDNEQFF. CDR3 in DNA: TGTGCCAGCAGCTTAGGTGCCGGGACTAGCGGAGACAATGAGCAGTTCTTC.

This clone was counted a few times. V is TRBV7-3 and J is TRBJ1-1; unclear D gene. The V end lost 4 bases, the J end lost 2 bases, and 11 bases lay between the germline ends. This CDR3 is 14 amino acids long. Germline CDR1 reads SGHTA; CDR2 reads FQGTGA. CDR3 loop: CASSSGDLNTEAFF. The CDR3 DNA reads as TGTGCCAGCAGCTCGGGAGACCTTAACACTGAAGCTTTCTTT.

This clone appeared a few times. The chain joins TRBV28 to TRBJ2-1, with 9 bases that match TRBD2. The CDR3 has 15 residues. The germline V gene has CDR1 MDHEN and CDR2 SYDVKM. Germline trimming cut 7 bases from V and 0 bases from J; bases unmatched to any gene: 4. This CDR3 reads CASNERGASYNEQFF. The CDR3 DNA reads TGTGCCAGCAATGAGCGGGGGGCCTCCTACAATGAGCAGTTCTTC.

The chain uses TRBV28 and TRBJ2-7, with D perhaps matching TRBD1 (6 bases). The CDR3 has 15 residues. V was cut by 4 bases and J by 6 bases, with 19 bases left in between. Germline V gene data show CDR1 as MDHEN and CDR2 as SYDVKM. The CDR3 DNA is TGTGCCAGCAGTTCGCCAAGCGGACAAGGGGGCGAGCAGTACTTC. It is translated as CASSSPSGQGGEQYF.

The chain is built from TRBV4-1 and TRBJ1-1, with D perhaps matching TRBD1 (6 bases). V lost 0 bases and J lost 7, with 30 bases in between. From germline, CDR1 is MGHRA and CDR2 YSYEKL. This CDR3 region has 20 residues. The CDR3 spells CASSQDAFVPLGQYTNEAFF. In nucleotides, the CDR3 is TGCGCCAGCAGCCAAGACGCATTCGTTCCCCTAGGACAGTACACGAATGAAGCTTTCTTT.

A few counts support this clone. The chain has TRBV2 and TRBJ2-1; TRBD1 agrees at 12 bases. V was clipped by 7 bases and J by 7 bases; unmatched bases: 5. The CDR3 covers 14 residues. Germline V gives CDR1 SNHLY, CDR2 FYNNEI. The CDR3 DNA reads TGTGCCAGCACCCGGGACAGGGGGCTGAATGAGCAGTTCTTC. This gives the protein CASTRDRGLNEQFF.

The table lists this clone with a few counts. The chain has TRBV6-5 and TRBJ1-2; TRBD1 is a possible D gene (5 bases). The germline gives CDR1 MNHEY, CDR2 SVGAGI. The V gene lost 6 bases and the J gene lost 4 bases, with 12 bases spanning the gap. The CDR3 consists of 13 residues. CDR3 region: CASRRMTVYGYTF. As DNA, the CDR3 is TGTGCCAGCAGGAGAATGACAGTCTATGGCTACACCTTC.

The sample holds a few counts of this clone. The chain couples TRBV30 to TRBJ1-2; D is unclear. Germline assignment: CDR1 GTSNPN and CDR2 SVGIG (reference sequence). The CDR3 totals 11 residues. The V end was cut by 8 bases, the J end by 13 bases, with 20 bases between. The CDR3 is CAARSSGKGTF. The CDR3, as DNA: TGTGCCGCCCGTTCCTCCGGTAAAGGCACCTTC.